This T cell receptor beta chain emerged from a study of shared clonotypes between healthy human individuals (dated by TCRdb to about 2020). About the investigation overall: A couple of women and a few men aged 18 to 49 years were included in the cohort. For each donor, three plates each were used for CD4 naive and CD4 memory, two plates were used for CD8 naive, and one plate was used for CD8 memory. Blood TCR repertoires of about 5 healthy adults were deeply sequenced to estimate repertoire size and the extent of clonotype sharing between individuals. Libraries were prepared and TCR repertoires were sequenced by different laboratories using diverse techniques, in order to increase sequencing depth and limit assay-specific biases. Per donor, leukapheresis produced somewhere between about 0.9 and 10 billion PBMCs.

Donors were healthy HIV-negative adults with no recently reported acute infections or vaccinations. All donors were Caucasian adults living in Nashville, Tennessee, USA. CD4+ T cells were enriched through magnetic negative selection, after which naive cells were positively selected on CD45RA and the remaining negative fraction served as the memory subset. After blood collection by leukapheresis, PBMCs were isolated using Ficoll-Histopaque density gradient centrifugation and then cryopreserved in the vapor phase of liquid nitrogen. Analytical flow cytometry was used to check the purity and quantity of each magnetically sorted T cell population. Genomic DNA was isolated from every sorted fraction and measured by UV absorbance on a Nanodrop 2000c. V is clipped by 3 bases and J by 10 bases, and the sequence between their germline boundaries is 13 bases long. The CDR3 starts with the cysteine, ends with the phenylalanine, and has 13 residues. This entry keeps only the CDR3 DNA: 39 bases, framed from base 1. CDR1 and CDR2, per the germline V gene, are MDHEN and SYDVKM.

Notes on this clone: Its antigen target is currently unknown. Within one base of it there is no much larger clone, and no base qualities were kept.

TCR CDR3 regions were amplified from genomic DNA by multiplex PCR using the deep immunoSEQ assay. Genomic DNA extracted from each cell subset was distributed evenly over all wells of several immunoSEQ 96-well plates, and each plate served as one replicate. For sorted subsets, each replicate PCR was loaded with approximately 200 ng genomic DNA, equivalent to 32,000 or so T cell genomes. Purified libraries were quantified with a Qubit 3.0 fluorometer, sized on a Bioanalyzer 2100, and re-quantified with the KAPA Library Quantification kit. Every immunoSEQ 96-well plate was sequenced on a dedicated single-read 150-cycle Illumina NextSeq 550 flow cell. Under the source paper's analysis protocol: Because only junctional sequences without quality scores were contained in the immunoSEQ output, filtering matching that applied to full-length reads could not be performed. To assign V/J genes and CDR3, sequences were annotated using PyIR, a Python wrapper for IgBLAST v1.9, with IMGT germline references. Reads were removed for weak V/J assignments (E-value above 1e-6), missing CDR3, stop codons, out-of-frame junctions, or ambiguous translated residues. V3J clonotypes were defined as sequences sharing an identical inferred V gene, J gene, and CDR3 amino acid sequence. To compute the percentage overlap between repertoires, the number of shared unique clonotypes was divided by the size of the smaller repertoire. Repertoire richness was assessed with RTK rarefaction, the Chao1 estimator, and Recon v2.1 estimates of unobserved clonotypes. For all TCRbeta clonotypes obtained by the gDNA method from a few donors, generation probabilities were computed with OLGA. TCRdb re-hosts the immuneACCESS table, in-frame sequences only. Its copies lack some clones; in the studies checked, an unresolved V gene accounts for under half of them, and the cause for the rest is not known. For V, J and clone size, that table is used; D and trimming come from the DNA. This sample comprises 2 million to 2.5 million clones, 93% of them detected only once. The ten largest clones represent 0.3% to 0.4% of the sample.

The investigation overall reported the following: Incomplete sequencing was indicated by rarefaction of sorted-subset datasets, despite the large sequencing depth. Higher generation probabilities were observed for clonotypes shared by all four sorted-subset donors than for non-shared clonotypes. About 5% of naive CD4, 3.5% of naive CD8, 2% to 2.5% of memory CD4, and about 0.4% of memory CD8 clonotypes were shared across a few donors. The genetic and exposure-history diversity represented was limited by the small number of donors. Pairwise subsampling indicated that sequencing depth was expected to affect the degree of clonotype sharing among donors. Sampling was limited to blood, and TCR repertoires in tissue likely differ from TCR repertoires in blood. Larger estimated clonotype richness was generally found for naive subsets than for memory subsets.

Material: naive CD4+ T cells from PBMCs. Explained via the paper, the cell subset or site label denotes: CD45RA+ positively selected. This receptor was taken from a man aged 18-30 years in good health. Some clones in this sample may be carry-over from other donors' samples. Recombination joined TRBV28 with TRBJ1-5; no confident D gene assignment can be made. CDR3 sequence: CASSLERISPQHF. The DNA sequence reads TGTGCCAGCAGTTTGGAGAGAATCAGCCCCCAGCATTTT.